The clone carrying this T cell receptor beta chain has a handful of counts. This sample stems from a study of blood T cell repertoires in COVID-19. Study summary: The study drew acute and convalescent COVID-19 samples from the United States, Italy and Spain.

Clones were read by immunoSEQ multiplex PCR, and TCRdb kept only the in-frame ones, dropping some. The sample lists about 200,000 clones, around four fifths occurring once. Deletions cut 0 bases from V and 4 bases from J, with 11 bases between. The CDR3 length is 15 residues. Germline loops: CDR1 SGDLS, CDR2 YYNGEE. The chain combines TRBV9 with TRBJ1-5; D is unclear. This receptor was taken from a middle-aged man with acute or convalescent COVID-19. Sequenced input: peripheral blood. CDR3 nucleotide sequence: TGTGCCAGCAGCGTAGATGGCGGCCGAAATCAGCCCCAGCATTTT. Translation: CASSVDGGRNQPQHF.